A selection of T cell receptor beta chains follows, all from one sample in a study of control samples from healthy donors and cancer patients. Assay: immunoSEQ multiplex PCR; the TCRdb copy retains only in-frame clones and omits some. The sample yields about 110,000 clones, roughly 91% seen once. The sample comprised blood. These receptors were taken from a woman in her 50s in good health. CDR3s include the opening cysteine and the closing phenylalanine or tryptophan. Each record gives: J gene, D gene, V gene, CDR3 length, clone size, CDR3 protein, CDR3 DNA. The D gene is left open where the match is weak. Expanded clones get a size class; other rows say once, few or many, or leave the size out.

TRBJ2-3,.,TRBV6-1,16,.,CASSGSRGQGVDTQYF,TGTGCCAGCAGTGGGAGTCGGGGTCAGGGAGTTGATACGCAGTATTTT
TRBJ1-1,.,TRBV18,13,.,CASSPVRAPEAFF,TGTGCCAGCTCACCAGTCCGGGCACCTGAAGCTTTCTTT
TRBJ2-3,TRBD2,TRBV5-6,16,.,CASSLWGAAGADTQYF,TGTGCCAGCAGCTTGTGGGGGGCAGCGGGAGCAGATACGCAGTATTTT
TRBJ2-2,.,TRBV9,14,.,CASSVGIERGELFF,TGTGCCAGCAGCGTAGGTATAGAGCGAGGGGAGCTGTTTTTT
TRBJ1-3,TRBD1,TRBV9,17,.,CASRPGTGGHSGNTIYF,TGTGCCAGCAGACCCGGGACAGGGGGCCACTCTGGAAACACCATATATTTT
TRBJ2-1,.,TRBV24-1,17,.,CATSGVPPTSSYNEQFF,TGTGCCACCAGTGGGGTTCCCCCGACCTCATCGTACAATGAGCAGTTCTTC
TRBJ1-1,TRBD1,TRBV2,14,.,CASTVTGVNTEAFF,TGTGCCAGCACGGTGACAGGGGTGAACACTGAAGCTTTCTTT
TRBJ2-3,TRBD2,TRBV18,16,.,CASSPGLAGVGDTQYF,TGTGCCAGCTCACCAGGGCTAGCGGGAGTCGGTGATACGCAGTATTTT
TRBJ2-2,TRBD2,TRBV19,16,.,CASSNRAGGNTGELFF,TGTGCCAGTAGTAATCGAGCGGGAGGGAATACCGGGGAGCTGTTTTTT
TRBJ1-4,.,TRBV9,15,once,CASSVDGQGREKLFF,TGTGCCAGCAGCGTAGATGGGCAGGGACGGGAAAAACTGTTTTTT
TRBJ1-3,.,TRBV6-1,15,.,CASSDGGLYVNTIYF,TGTGCCAGCAGTGACGGGGGTCTCTACGTAAACACCATATATTTT
TRBJ1-3,.,TRBV7-8,15,.,CASSLGGPSGNTIYF,TGTGCCAGCAGCTTAGGAGGGCCCTCTGGAAACACCATATATTTT
TRBJ2-1,TRBD2,TRBV30,13,.,CAWELAGVSEQFF,TGTGCCTGGGAACTAGCGGGAGTGAGTGAGCAGTTCTTC
TRBJ2-1,TRBD2,TRBV3-1/TRBV3-2,18,.,CASSQDRWAGGPNNEQFF,TGTGCCAGCAGCCAAGATCGTTGGGCGGGGGGGCCGAACAATGAGCAGTTCTTC
TRBJ1-6,.,TRBV6-5,14,once,CASSYLQNNSPLHF,TGTGCCAGCAGTTACCTACAGAATAATTCACCCCTCCACTTT
TRBJ1-1,.,TRBV28,13,.,CASLDRGKTEAFF,TGTGCCAGCTTAGACCGGGGGAAGACTGAAGCTTTCTTT
TRBJ2-1,.,TRBV7-8,14,.,CASSLPISYNEQFF,TGTGCCAGCAGCTTACCCATCTCCTACAATGAGCAGTTCTTC
TRBJ1-4,TRBD1,TRBV27,17,.,CASSFNPPGTEGEKLFF,TGTGCCAGCAGTTTCAACCCTCCCGGGACAGAAGGTGAAAAACTGTTTTTT
TRBJ1-1,TRBD1,TRBV29-1,13,.,CSVFTGAVTEAFF,TGCAGCGTCTTCACAGGGGCCGTCACTGAAGCTTTCTTT
TRBJ1-2,.,TRBV14,13,.,CASSQGGPHGYTF,TGTGCCAGCAGCCAAGGAGGGCCCCATGGCTACACCTTC
TRBJ2-1,.,TRBV20-1,10,.,CSASVGEQFF,TGCAGTGCTAGTGTGGGAGAGCAGTTCTTC
TRBJ1-4,.,TRBV6-6,16,once,CASSNDGDRANEKLFF,TGTGCCAGCAGTAATGACGGCGATCGGGCTAATGAAAAACTGTTTTTT
TRBJ2-7,.,TRBV5-1,14,once,CASSLGRWPYEQYF,TGCGCCAGCAGCTTGGGCAGGTGGCCCTACGAGCAGTACTTC
TRBJ1-5,.,TRBV27,14,.,CASSLGGGSQPQHF,TGTGCCAGCAGTTTAGGGGGTGGGAGTCAGCCCCAGCATTTT
TRBJ2-1,.,TRBV23-1,16,.,CASSPRVEGYHNEQFF,TGCGCCAGCAGTCCCCGGGTGGAGGGGTACCACAATGAGCAGTTCTTC
TRBJ2-3,.,TRBV2,16,.,CASTRQPSFGTDTQYF,TGTGCCAGCACGAGACAGCCATCGTTTGGCACAGATACGCAGTATTTT
TRBJ1-4,.,TRBV18,15,.,CASSPRGLEGEKLFF,TGTGCCAGCTCACCACGTGGGTTAGAGGGTGAAAAACTGTTTTTT
TRBJ2-1,.,TRBV3-1/TRBV3-2,12,.,CASSPSRNEQFF,TGTGCCAGCAGCCCTTCTCGAAATGAGCAGTTCTTC
TRBJ2-3,.,TRBV7-2,13,.,CASSSEDLDTQYF,TGTGCCAGCAGCTCAGAGGACCTAGATACGCAGTATTTT
TRBJ2-7,.,TRBV3-1/TRBV3-2,13,.,CASMRDESYEQYF,TGTGCCAGCATGCGGGACGAATCCTACGAGCAGTACTTC
TRBJ2-2,.,TRBV18,15,.,CASSPGTQGTGELFF,TGTGCCAGCTCACCAGGGACCCAGGGTACCGGGGAGCTGTTTTTT
TRBJ2-1,TRBD2,TRBV24-1,16,.,CATSRRGTSEYNEQFF,TGTGCCACCAGCCGTCGGGGGACTAGCGAATACAATGAGCAGTTCTTC
TRBJ2-4,.,TRBV19,14,.,CASRFEGTTDIQYF,TGTGCCAGTAGGTTTGAGGGAACAACAGACATTCAGTACTTC
TRBJ2-1,.,TRBV7-8,13,.,CASSLPPSNEQFF,TGTGCCAGCAGCTTACCCCCCAGCAATGAGCAGTTCTTC
TRBJ1-2,TRBD1,TRBV7-2,15,.,CASSLGPFTGGGYTF,TGTGCCAGCAGCTTAGGACCCTTCACAGGGGGAGGCTACACCTTC
TRBJ2-5,.,TRBV6-5,14,once,CASRNGGLEETQYF,TGTGCCAGCAGGAACGGAGGATTAGAAGAGACCCAGTACTTC
TRBJ1-6,.,TRBV7-8,14,.,CASSLGRANSPLHF,TGTGCCAGCAGCTTAGGCAGGGCAAATTCACCCCTCCACTTT
TRBJ1-2,.,TRBV5-5,13,once,CASSLAGERGYTF,TGTGCCAGCAGCTTGGCGGGGGAGCGTGGCTACACCTTC
TRBJ2-3,TRBD1,TRBV14,17,.,CASSPTRYRGSTDTQYF,TGTGCCAGCAGCCCTACTCGATACAGGGGGAGCACAGATACGCAGTATTTT
TRBJ2-1,.,TRBV7-3,18,.,CASSLERVGLTVGDEQFF,TGTGCCAGCAGCTTAGAGAGGGTGGGACTCACCGTAGGGGATGAGCAGTTCTTC
TRBJ2-5,.,TRBV5-4,16,once,CASIFLNGSDRETQYF,TGTGCCAGCATCTTCTTAAACGGGAGTGATAGAGAGACCCAGTACTTC
TRBJ1-3,.,TRBV19,17,.,CASSPGTVRRSGNTIYF,TGTGCCAGTAGCCCCGGGACGGTAAGACGCTCTGGAAACACCATATATTTT
TRBJ2-3,TRBD2,TRBV10-3,16,once,CASNPRLAGLGKTQYF,TGTGCCTCTAACCCGAGGCTAGCGGGATTAGGTAAGACGCAGTATTTT
TRBJ1-1,.,TRBV7-9,12,few,CASSYLNTEAFF,TGTGCCAGCAGCTACCTAAACACTGAAGCTTTCTTT
TRBJ2-7,TRBD1,TRBV4-1,15,.,CASSQETGASYEQYF,TGCGCCAGCAGCCAAGAAACAGGGGCCTCCTACGAGCAGTACTTC
TRBJ2-4,.,TRBV9,13,once,CASSEPGLDIQYF,TGTGCCAGCAGCGAACCAGGTTTGGACATTCAGTACTTC